This is a list of T cell receptor beta chains from one sample in a study of early T cells in non-severe SARS-CoV-2 infection. From the 5' RACE reads, TCRdb called clonotypes with MiXCR, one entry per CDR3 protein. The sample consists of approximately 29,000 distinct CDR3 sequences, around 5.8% of them appearing once. The sequenced sample was whole blood, obtained at baseline. These receptors were collected from an adult who was a healthcare worker with PCR-confirmed SARS-CoV-2 infection or an uninfected control (not recorded which). CDR3s include the opening cysteine and the closing phenylalanine or tryptophan. Some rows have no size entry. The others give once, few or many, or a class for an expanded clone.

v_gene	abundance	CDR3aa
TRBV9	many	CASSALAGGNNEQFF
TRBV7-2	many	CASSLVRAGANEKLFF
TRBV6-1	many	CASSDYRTVSIQYF
TRBV7-8	many	CASSLAFGSEAFF
TRBV28	-	CASSLHPGATGNTIYF
TRBV2	many	CASSVNQAAYNEKLFF
TRBV5-1	-	CASSLTGGNTGELFF
TRBV5-4	-	CASSGRTLTGELFF
TRBV29-1	-	CSVATGVEQYF
TRBV7-8	-	CASSLVTSGLNTGELFF
TRBV6-2/TRBV6-3	few	CASSYTRGLHQPQHF
TRBV20-1	many	CSARPSRESAGLNLETQYF
TRBV6-5	few	CASSTTSGGASGETQYF
TRBV21-1	many	CASSKGRGPNYGYTF
TRBV7-2	few	CASSLSAGTDTQYF
TRBV11-3	-	CASSLDLGSNEQFF
TRBV5-1	many	CASSHNRGKAGGEQFF
TRBV21-1	many	CASSINGGFFNVGDSNQPQHF
TRBV9	many	CASSVGTVDTDTQYF
TRBV20-1	many	CSAWTQETQYF
TRBV7-8	many	CASSLLTGVNYEQYF
TRBV5-1	many	CASSFGQGYGYTF
TRBV20-1	many	CSAMARTRVLNNEQFF
TRBV2	many	CASSAAGGNEQFF
TRBV14	-	CASSQVAGFSPFF
TRBV28	many	CASSNPADYGYTF
TRBV18	many	CASSLGTGEFQPQHF
TRBV11-2	many	CASSLLSGPSYEQYF
TRBV3-1	-	CASNRAYEQYF
TRBV28	many	CASTLGASGRGEQYF
TRBV7-8	-	CASSLRDYQYQETQYF
TRBV7-3	many	CASSPTGPQETQYF
TRBV12-3/TRBV12-4	many	CASSLWIGANSPLHF
TRBV30	many	CPWSGGTPNEQFF
TRBV4-3	many	CASSQTLDGSYEQYF
TRBV2	many	CASSRDGGTDTQYF
TRBV5-1	many	CASSSDSARDEQFF
TRBV6-2/TRBV6-3	many	CASSPWEGSSNYGYTF
TRBV3-1	many	CASSLRQGYEQYF
TRBV7-7	many	CASSFGFNTEAFF
TRBV29-1	many	CSHTGEAYNEQFF
TRBV7-8	many	CASSPVRADQPQHF
TRBV7-9	many	CASSLGRLAAGNTIYF
TRBV18	many	CASSGGGGYEQFF
TRBV20-1	medium-sized	CSARDPVAGHYNEQFF
TRBV6-5	few	CASRHLDRVTGELFF
TRBV7-9	many	CASSLVPGYNEQFF
TRBV12-3/TRBV12-4	many	CASSFGGRFEQFF
TRBV11-2	-	CASSSTGAPEQYF
TRBV7-2	few	CASSLGLANPNEQFF
TRBV6-5	-	CASRGPNSGNTIYF
TRBV2	many	CASSGTSGRSYGEQFF
TRBV5-4	many	CASSAGLAGSLGGNEQFF
TRBV20-1	many	CSAGPTDQPQHF